The clone carrying this T cell receptor (beta chain) was recorded at least ten times. Its antigen is currently unknown. Trimming pared 1 base from V and 2 bases from J, leaving 9 bases between. This CDR3 region has 14 residues. Germline loops: CDR1 SGHAT, CDR2 FQNNGV. This sample stems from a study of T cells in Graves' hyperthyroidism and ophthalmopathy. Regarding the study as a whole: Most thyroid-expanded clonotypes above 0.001 were also found in blood.

The investigators amplified TCR beta CDR3 regions from RNA transcripts. The HTBI primer set served for first-round RT-PCR of the TCR CDR3. TCRdb re-derived calls from the multiplex PCR reads in MiXCR, one entry per CDR3 protein. The sample holds 270,000 or so distinct CDR3 sequences, about 15% seen once. The sequence was collected from a woman aged 45 to 65 with Graves' hyperthyroidism that later progressed to Graves' ophthalmopathy. Sequencing input: blood. V is TRBV11-2 and J is TRBJ2-7; D remains unclear. As DNA, the CDR3 is TGTGCCAGCAGCTTAGGCATCGGAGCCTACGAGCAGTACTTC. Amino acid sequence: CASSLGIGAYEQYF.